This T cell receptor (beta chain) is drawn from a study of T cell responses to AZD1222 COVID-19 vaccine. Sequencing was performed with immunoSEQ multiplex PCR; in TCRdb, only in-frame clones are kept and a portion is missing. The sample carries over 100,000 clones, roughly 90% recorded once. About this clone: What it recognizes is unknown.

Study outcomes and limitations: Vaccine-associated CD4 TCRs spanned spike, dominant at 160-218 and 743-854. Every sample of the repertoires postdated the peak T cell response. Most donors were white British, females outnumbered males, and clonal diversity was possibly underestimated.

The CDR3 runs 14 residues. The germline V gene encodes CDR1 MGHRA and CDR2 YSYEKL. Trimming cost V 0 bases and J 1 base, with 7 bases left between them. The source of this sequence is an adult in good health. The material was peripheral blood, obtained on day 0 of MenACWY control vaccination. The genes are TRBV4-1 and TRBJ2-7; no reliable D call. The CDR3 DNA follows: TGCGCCAGCAGCCAAGATGTGGGGTCCTACGAGCAGTACTTC. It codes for CASSQDVGSYEQYF.